The present T cell receptor beta chain was sequenced within a study of blood T cell repertoires in COVID-19. The germline V gene has CDR1 LNHDA and CDR2 SQIVND (reference sequence). This CDR3 has 14 amino acids. V was cut by 6 bases and J by 0 bases, with 11 bases left in between. The protocol was immunoSEQ multiplex PCR, while the TCRdb copy is restricted to in-frame clones and leaves out a portion. The repertoire holds 300,000 to 450,000 clones, around nine tenths seen once, with approximately 1% in the top ten. Sequencing input: PBMCs or T cells enriched from blood (not recorded which). The chain carries TRBV19 and TRBJ2-5, with D possibly matching TRBD2 (5 bases). This TCR came from a woman in her thirties who had been exposed to COVID-19. The CDR3 DNA reads as TGTGCCAGTAGGAGAGGGTTGTACCAAGAGACCCAGTACTTC. This gives the protein CASRRGLYQETQYF.